The next 15 T cell receptor beta chains were all read from a single sample in a study of T cell repertoires in cytomegalovirus infection. TCRdb reanalysed the reads using MiXCR and keeps one entry per CDR3 protein. The repertoire holds about 130,000 distinct CDR3 sequences, less than 9.5% seen once, with 9.5% to 13% in the top ten. Sequencing was carried out using PBMCs. These TCRs come from a human donor in good health (CMV status not recorded). Some clones in this sample may be carry-over from other donors' samples.

This clonotype came up many times. The rearrangement joins TRBV20-1 to TRBJ2-1; perhaps TRBD1 as D (6 bases). CDR1 and CDR2 from the germline V gene are DFQATT and SNEGSKA (reference sequence). The V gene lost 0 bases and the J gene lost 4 bases, with 16 bases spanning the gap. The CDR3 contains 16 residues. Here the CDR3 reads CSARDPRQGKYNEQFF. CDR3 nucleotide sequence: TGCAGTGCTAGAGATCCTAGGCAGGGGAAGTACAATGAGCAGTTCTTC.

This clonotype is a singleton in its sample. J is TRBJ2-7 and V is TRBV20-1, with TRBD2 matching over 13 bases. The V gene end was trimmed by 7 bases and the J gene end by 0 bases; junction bases not matched to a gene: 3. The germline gives CDR1 DFQATT, CDR2 SNEGSKA (reference sequence). The CDR3 covers 14 residues. CDR3 coding DNA: TGCAGTGTCGGGACTAGCGGGAACTCCTACGAGCAGTACTTC. Translated: CSVGTSGNSYEQYF.

This clonotype has a handful of counts. The chain carries TRBV5-4 and TRBJ2-5; a weak D match, TRBD2 (6 bases). V dropped 5 bases and J dropped 2 bases, with 13 bases sitting between them. The CDR3 totals 14 residues. The germline CDR1 and CDR2 sequences are SGHNT and YYREEE (reference sequence). The CDR3 nucleotides are TGTGCCAGCAGACCCGGGAGTCTACAAGAGACCCAGTACTTC. This translates into CASRPGSLQETQYF.

This clonotype was counted many times. The gene calls are TRBV7-9 and TRBJ2-3; TRBD2 matches at 8 bases. J lost 8 bases, V lost 5 bases, and 12 bases had no gene match. Looked up from germline, CDR1 is SEHNR and CDR2 is FQNEAQ (reference sequence). CDR3 length: 15 residues. The CDR3 sequence is CASSLAGGGLTTQYF. In nucleotides, the CDR3 is TGTGCCAGCAGCCTCGCCGGGGGGGGCCTGACTACGCAGTATTTT.

The chain employs TRBV20-1 and TRBJ2-3; TRBD2 aligns across 10 bases. The CDR3 has 14 residues. Germline-derived CDR1 and CDR2 are DFQATT and SNEGSKA (reference sequence). J lost 1 base, V lost 5 bases, and 3 bases had no gene match. The CDR3 region has the DNA TGCAGTGCTTGGACTAGCGGTGGCACAGATACGCAGTATTTT. It is translated as CSAWTSGGTDTQYF.

This clonotype was recorded at least ten times. The rearrangement links TRBV24-1 to TRBJ2-3; D is undetermined. The CDR3 spans 15 residues. Looked up from germline, CDR1 is KGHDR and CDR2 is SFDVKD. Trimming took 3 bases from V and 3 from J, leaving 12 bases between them. Here the CDR3 DNA reads TGTGCCACCAGTGATGCTGCGACTCCAACAGATACGCAGTATTTT. Encoded protein: CATSDAATPTDTQYF.

This clonotype appeared a few times. The CDR3 DNA follows: TGTGCCAGCAGCCGCAGCGGGGTGGCCTACAATGAGCAGTTCTTC. It encodes CASSRSGVAYNEQFF. The gene calls are TRBV7-6 and TRBJ2-1, with 7 bases identical to TRBD2. Germline CDR1 SGHVS, CDR2 FNYEAQ. The CDR3 extends over 15 amino acids. Unmatched junction bases numbered 6, after V lost 5 bases and J lost 2 bases.

This chain uses TRBV19 with TRBJ1-1; possibly TRBD1 for D (5 bases). This CDR3 has 14 amino acids. The germline V gene has CDR1 LNHDA and CDR2 SQIVND (reference sequence). The V and J ends lost 4 bases and 4 bases respectively, with 13 bases between them. The CDR3 nucleotides read TGTGCCAGTAGTACCCGGGACCCGAGCACTGAAGCTTTCTTT. Translated, it gives CASSTRDPSTEAFF.

This clonotype was seen many times. The rearrangement uses TRBV7-2 and TRBJ1-5; TRBD1 matches at 10 bases. From germline, CDR1 is SGHTA and CDR2 FQGNSA. After removal of 0 bases from V and 5 bases from J, the junction contained 1 base not matched to a gene. This CDR3 has 15 amino acids. The CDR3 loop reads CASSLAGTGDQPQHF. The DNA of the CDR3 is TGTGCCAGCAGCTTAGCTGGGACAGGGGATCAGCCCCAGCATTTT.

This rearrangement joins TRBV25-1 to TRBJ2-1; D is uncertain. CDR1 and CDR2 (germline): MGHDK, SYGVNS. The CDR3 extends over 13 amino acids. Trimming removed 3 bases from V and 6 bases from J, with 9 bases in between. The CDR3 DNA reads TGTGCCAGCAGTGACTCATCCAGCAATGAGCAGTTCTTC. This encodes CASSDSSSNEQFF.

This clonotype was observed a few times. The J gene is TRBJ2-1, the V gene TRBV20-1; D uncertain. The germline V gene encodes CDR1 DFQATT and CDR2 SNEGSKA (reference sequence). V was shortened by 6 bases and J by 0 bases, with 15 bases between the two germline ends. This CDR3 contains 15 residues. In nucleotides, the CDR3 is TGCAGTGCCCCTACGGGCGGTCTCTCCTACAATGAGCAGTTCTTC. It translates to CSAPTGGLSYNEQFF.

This clonotype showed up many times. The genes are TRBV5-6 and TRBJ1-2; possible D gene TRBD1, 5 bases. The CDR3 is 13 residues long. Germline loops: CDR1 SGHDT, CDR2 YYEEEE. This chain's CDR3 is CATGARGNYGYTF. DNA of the CDR3: TGTGCAACCGGGGCTAGAGGCAACTATGGCTACACCTTC. The whole variable domain, filled in from reference TRBV5-6 and TRBJ1-2, reads DAGVTQSPTHLIKTRGQQVTLRCSPKSGHDTVSWYQQALGQGPQFIFQYYEEEERQRGNFPDRFSGHQFPNYSSELNVNALLLGDSALYLCATGARGNYGYTFGSGTRLTVV.

This clonotype was picked up many times. The chain uses TRBV12-3 or TRBV12-4 and TRBJ1-4; D gene ambiguous. V lost 7 bases, J lost 5 bases, and 14 bases lay in between. CDR3 length: 14 residues. CDR3 nucleotides: TGTGCCAGCACCCAACAGTCCAAAAATGAAAAACTGTTTTTT. This translates into CASTQQSKNEKLFF.

There are a few counts of this clonotype. The chain is built from TRBV28 and TRBJ1-1, with D possibly being TRBD1 (5 bases). The CDR3 covers 14 residues. V lost 4 bases and J 4 bases, leaving 13 bases between the germline ends. Germline-derived CDR1 and CDR2 are MDHEN and SYDVKM. The CDR3 DNA is TGTGCCAGCAGTTCCGGCAGGGTTGGCACTGAAGCTTTCTTT. Encoded protein: CASSSGRVGTEAFF.

At least ten counts were recorded for this clonotype. A junction boundary mismatches the germline segment, possibly from a read error. The V call is TRBV7-2, the J call TRBJ2-3, with D possibly TRBD2 on 5 matching bases. This CDR3 spans 11 amino acids. Germline V lookup: CDR1 SGHTA, CDR2 FQGNSA. The CDR3 DNA reads as TGTGCCAGCAGCTTAGGAGGCCTGGAGCGGTTT. This codes for CASSLGGLERF. The full variable domain, with the rest looked up from reference TRBV7-2 and TRBJ2-3, is GAGVSQSPSNKVTEKGKDVELRCDPISGHTALYWYRQSLGQGLEFLIYFQGNSAPDKSGLPSDRFSAERTGGSVSTLTIQRTQQEDSAVYLCASSLGGLERFGPGTRLTVL.